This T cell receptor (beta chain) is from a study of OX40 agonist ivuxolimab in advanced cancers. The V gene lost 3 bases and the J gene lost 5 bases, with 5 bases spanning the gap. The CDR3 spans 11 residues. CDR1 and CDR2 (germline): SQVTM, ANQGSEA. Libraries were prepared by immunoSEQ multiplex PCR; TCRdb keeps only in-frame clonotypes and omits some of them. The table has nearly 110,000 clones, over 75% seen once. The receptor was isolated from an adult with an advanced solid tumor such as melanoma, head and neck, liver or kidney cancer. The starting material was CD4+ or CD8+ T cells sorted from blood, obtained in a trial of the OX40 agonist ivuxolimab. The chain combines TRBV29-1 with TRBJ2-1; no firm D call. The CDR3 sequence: CSVERNNEQFF. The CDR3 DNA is TGCAGCGTTGAGCGGAACAATGAGCAGTTCTTC.